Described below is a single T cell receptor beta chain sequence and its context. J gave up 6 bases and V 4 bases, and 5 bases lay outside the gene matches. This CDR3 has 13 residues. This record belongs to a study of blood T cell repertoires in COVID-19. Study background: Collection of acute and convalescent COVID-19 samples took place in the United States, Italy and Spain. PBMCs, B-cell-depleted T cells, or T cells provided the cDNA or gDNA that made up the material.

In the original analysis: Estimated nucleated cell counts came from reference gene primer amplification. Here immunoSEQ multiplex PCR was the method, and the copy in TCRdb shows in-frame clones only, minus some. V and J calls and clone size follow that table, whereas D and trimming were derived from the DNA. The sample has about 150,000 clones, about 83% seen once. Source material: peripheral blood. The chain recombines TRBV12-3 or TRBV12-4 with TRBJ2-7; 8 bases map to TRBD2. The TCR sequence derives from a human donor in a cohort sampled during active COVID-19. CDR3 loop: CASSSGGGSEQYF. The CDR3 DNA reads TGTGCCAGCAGTTCGGGGGGGGGCTCCGAGCAGTACTTC.